The entry below gives a single T cell receptor beta chain sequence along with its context. Antigen specificity is unknown. The data originate from a study of shared clonotypes between healthy human individuals. Regarding the study as a whole: Larger richness was generally estimated for naive than memory subsets.

The split of CD4+ cells yielded CD45RA+ naive and CD45RA-negative memory subsets. The method was immunoSEQ multiplex PCR; TCRdb's version includes in-frame clones alone and lacks a portion of them. Of fewer than 400,000 clones detected, over 65% appear once; the ten largest clones hold about a tenth. CDR1 and CDR2 from the germline V gene are SEHNR and FQNEAQ (reference sequence). The CDR3 is 15 amino acids. The V end lost 5 bases, the J end lost 2 bases, and 15 bases lay between the germline ends. The source material was memory CD4+ T cells sorted from blood. Documented subset: CD45RA-negative fraction. The gene calls are TRBV7-9 and TRBJ2-5; D may be TRBD1 (5 bases). The TCR was taken from a man aged 25 to 45 in good health. DNA for the CDR3: TGTGCCAGCAGCGCGGAGCAGGGTGCGCAAGAGACCCAGTACTTC. This gives the protein CASSAEQGAQETQYF.